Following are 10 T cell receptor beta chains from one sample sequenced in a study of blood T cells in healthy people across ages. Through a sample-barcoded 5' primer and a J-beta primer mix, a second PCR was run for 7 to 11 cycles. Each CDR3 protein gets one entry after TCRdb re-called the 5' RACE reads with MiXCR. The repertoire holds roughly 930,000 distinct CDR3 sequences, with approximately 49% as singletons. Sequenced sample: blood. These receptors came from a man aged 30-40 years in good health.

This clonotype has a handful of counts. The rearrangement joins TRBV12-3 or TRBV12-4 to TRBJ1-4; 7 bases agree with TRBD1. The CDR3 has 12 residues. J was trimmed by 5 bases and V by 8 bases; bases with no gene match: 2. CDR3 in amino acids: CASSGGNEKLFF. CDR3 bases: TGTGCCAGCTCAGGGGGAAATGAAAAACTGTTTTTT.

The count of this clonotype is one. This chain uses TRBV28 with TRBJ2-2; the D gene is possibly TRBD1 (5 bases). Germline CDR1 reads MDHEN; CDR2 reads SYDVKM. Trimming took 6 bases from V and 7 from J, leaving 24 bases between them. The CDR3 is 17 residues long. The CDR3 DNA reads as TGTGCCAGCAGCTGGGCCACCCTTGGACAATCCGGCGGGGAGCTGTTTTTT. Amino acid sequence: CASSWATLGQSGGELFF. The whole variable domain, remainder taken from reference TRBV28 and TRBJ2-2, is DVKVTQSSRYLVKRTGEKVFLECVQDMDHENMFWYRQDPGLGLRLIYFSYDVKMKEKGDIPEGYSVSREKKERFSLILESASTNQTSMYLCASSWATLGQSGGELFFGEGSRLTVL.

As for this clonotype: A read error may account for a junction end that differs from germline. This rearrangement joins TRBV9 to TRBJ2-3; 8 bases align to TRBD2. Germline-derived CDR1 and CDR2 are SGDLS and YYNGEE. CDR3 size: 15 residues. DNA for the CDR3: TGTGCCGGCAGCCCCCGTGTCGGGGGGGGCGAGACGCAGTATTTT. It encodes CAGSPRVGGGETQYF.

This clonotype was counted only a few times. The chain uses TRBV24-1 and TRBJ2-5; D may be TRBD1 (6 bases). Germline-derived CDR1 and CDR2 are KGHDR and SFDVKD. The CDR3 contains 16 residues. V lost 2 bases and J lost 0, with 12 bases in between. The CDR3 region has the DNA TGTGCCACCAGTGATTCAAGGACAGCCGACCAAGAGACCCAGTACTTC. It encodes CATSDSRTADQETQYF.

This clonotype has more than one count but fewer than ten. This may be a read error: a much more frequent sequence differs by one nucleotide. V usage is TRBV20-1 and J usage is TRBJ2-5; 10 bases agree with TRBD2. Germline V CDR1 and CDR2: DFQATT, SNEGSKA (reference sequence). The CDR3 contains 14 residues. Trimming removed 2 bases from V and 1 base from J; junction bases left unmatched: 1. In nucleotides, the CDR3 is TGCAGTGCTAGACTAGCGGGGGTCCAAGAGACCCAGTACTTC. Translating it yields CSARLAGVQETQYF.

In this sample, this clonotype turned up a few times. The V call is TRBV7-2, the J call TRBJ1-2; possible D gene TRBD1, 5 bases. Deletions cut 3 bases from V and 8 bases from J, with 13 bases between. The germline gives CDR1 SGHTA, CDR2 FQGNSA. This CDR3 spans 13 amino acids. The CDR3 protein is CASSLSRDGGYTF. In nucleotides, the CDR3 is TGTGCCAGCAGCTTGAGCAGGGATGGAGGCTACACCTTC.

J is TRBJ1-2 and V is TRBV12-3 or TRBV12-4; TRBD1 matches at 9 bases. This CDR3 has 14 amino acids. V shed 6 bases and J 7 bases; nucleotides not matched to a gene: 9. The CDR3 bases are TGTGCCAGCAGGGATGCCGGGACAGGGAGTGGCTACACCTTC. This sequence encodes CASRDAGTGSGYTF.

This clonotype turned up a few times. The CDR3 spells CASSQDSLLNEQFF. CDR3 sequence (DNA): TGCGCCAGCAGCCAAGATTCGCTGCTCAATGAGCAGTTCTTC. V and J are TRBV4-3 and TRBJ2-1; D is unclear. The V end lost 0 bases, the J end lost 6 bases, and 9 bases lay between the germline ends. This CDR3 comprises 14 residues. Per germline, CDR1 LGHNA and CDR2 YSLEER.

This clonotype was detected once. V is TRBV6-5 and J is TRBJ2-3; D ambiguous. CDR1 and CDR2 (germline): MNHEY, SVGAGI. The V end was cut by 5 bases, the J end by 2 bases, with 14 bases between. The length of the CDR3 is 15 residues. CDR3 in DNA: TGTGCCAGCAGTCACCTGAGCGAGCCCACAGATACGCAGTATTTT. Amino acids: CASSHLSEPTDTQYF.

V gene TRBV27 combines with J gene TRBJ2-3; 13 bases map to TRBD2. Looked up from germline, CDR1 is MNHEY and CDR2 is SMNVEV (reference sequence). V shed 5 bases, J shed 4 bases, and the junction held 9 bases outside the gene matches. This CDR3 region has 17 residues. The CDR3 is CASSPTTSGGIADTQYF. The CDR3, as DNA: TGTGCCAGCAGTCCGACGACTAGCGGGGGGATCGCAGATACGCAGTATTTT.